One sample yielded the 3 T cell receptor beta chains listed below, sequenced in a study of blood T cell repertoires in COVID-19. Sequencing used immunoSEQ multiplex PCR; TCRdb keeps in-frame clones, though not all of them. This table holds approximately 300,000 clones, 85% found once. The sequenced material came from PBMCs or T cells enriched from blood (not recorded which). The receptors derive from a woman in her thirties who had been exposed to COVID-19.

The genes are TRBV28 and TRBJ2-5; 8 positions agree with TRBD2. The CDR3 sequence is 15 residues long. The germline CDR1 and CDR2 sequences are MDHEN and SYDVKM. J lost 2 bases, V lost 3 bases, and 5 bases had no gene match. The CDR3 sequence is CASSFRGGIQETQYF. In nucleotides, the CDR3 is TGTGCCAGCAGTTTCCGGGGGGGGATTCAAGAGACCCAGTACTTC.

In this sample, this clone turned up once. The chain links TRBV3-1 (or the pseudogene TRBV3-2) to TRBJ1-3; D call uncertain. Germline-derived CDR1 and CDR2 are LGHDT and YNNKEL (reference sequence). The CDR3 runs to 17 residues. Deletions cut 1 base from V and 4 bases from J, with 17 bases between. CDR3 residues: CASSQVGGFPFGNTIYF. DNA of the CDR3: TGTGCCAGCAGCCAAGTAGGCGGATTTCCCTTCGGAAACACCATATATTTT.

The chain recombines TRBV5-8 with TRBJ1-1; 8 bases are a match to TRBD1. V trimming: 2 bases; J trimming: 4 bases; junction bases outside the gene matches: 13. This CDR3 has 17 amino acids. CDR1 is SGHTS and CDR2 is YDEGEE in the germline V gene. DNA for the CDR3: TGTGCCAGCAGCTTTGAACAGGGGGGCGTCGCGACCACTGAAGCTTTCTTT. It yields the protein CASSFEQGGVATTEAFF.